This T cell receptor (beta chain) was sequenced during a study of OX40 agonist ivuxolimab in advanced cancers. Only in-frame clones appear in the TCRdb table, and some are missing; sequencing was by immunoSEQ multiplex PCR. The sample contains about 95,000 clones, roughly 87% of which appear only once. Points from the study as a whole: Antigens targeted by the expanded peripheral T cells were not determined. Partial responders dosed at 0.1-3.0 mg/kg displayed clonal expansion ranking among the lowest.

The CDR3 covers 13 residues. Germline CDR1 and CDR2: WSHSY and SAAADI. V was cut by 10 bases and J by 1 base, with 13 bases left in between. In the case of this clone: Its antigen is not known.

Autoimmune disease history or systemic immunosuppression disqualified patients. The starting material was CD4+ or CD8+ T cells sorted from blood, obtained in a trial of the OX40 agonist ivuxolimab. The chain links TRBV10-2 to TRBJ1-1, with D uncertain. This receptor was obtained from an adult with an advanced solid tumor such as melanoma, head and neck, liver or kidney cancer. The CDR3, as DNA: TGCGCCACCCACGGCCAAACGAACACTGAAGCTTTCTTT. Encoded protein: CATHGQTNTEAFF.